The present T cell receptor (beta chain) was sequenced within a study of T-cell reconstitution after alpha-beta-depleted transplantation in children. Germline values: CDR1 SGHNT, CDR2 YYREEE (reference sequence). With V trimmed by 0 bases and J by 7 bases, 12 bases remained unmatched. The CDR3 sequence is 18 residues long. A few counts support this clonotype. Preparation of the TCRbeta library was carried out with unique molecular identifiers. TCRdb reprocessed the PCR reads with MiXCR, giving one entry per CDR3 protein. The repertoire has about 360,000 distinct CDR3 sequences, 13% of them found once; the top ten carry 4.3%.

Source: PBMCs, taken from the stem cell graft. The sequence came from a human donor who donated a stem cell graft to a child with Fanconi anemia. The chain employs TRBV5-4 and TRBJ2-2, with 10 bases identical to TRBD2. As DNA, the CDR3 is TGTGCCAGCAGCTTGGATGGAGCGGGGGGGCCTTGGGACGGGGAGCTGTTTTTT. It specifies CASSLDGAGGPWDGELFF.